Ten or more counts support the clone carrying this TCR beta chain. Its specificity is not known. The data are from a study of response to subunit inactivated influenza vaccine. The V end lost 0 bases, the J end lost 3 bases, and 12 bases lay between the germline ends. The CDR3 length is 16 residues. Germline CDR1 and CDR2: MNHNS and SASEGT. TCRdb re-called the RT-PCR reads through MiXCR, storing one row per CDR3 protein. The table shows under 500,000 distinct CDR3 sequences, with approximately 11% occurring only once. Study outcomes and limitations: Authors suggested few new T cells are recruited by each seasonal influenza vaccination.

The sample in question was PBMCs from blood, obtained 45 days after vaccination. The TCR was taken from a man aged 45 to 65 who received an inactivated influenza vaccine. The chain carries TRBV6-1 and TRBJ1-5, with D possibly TRBD1 on 6 matching bases. Written as DNA, the CDR3 is TGTGCCAGCAGTGAAGCTTTGCCAGGGGTCAATCAGCCCCAGCATTTT. Translating gives CASSEALPGVNQPQHF.